This TCR beta chain was sequenced during a study of CD8+ T cells in alopecia areata (dated 2018 in TCRdb). Background on the whole study: The treated patients, all with moderate-to-severe alopecia areata, were enrolled in an open-label pilot trial of oral tofacitinib given at 5 to 10 mg twice daily. The study used high-throughput TCRbeta sequencing to examine T cell clonal expansion in alopecia areata, in both the C3H/HeJ mouse model and human patients. RNA was obtained with the PAXgene miRNA kit for fixed scalp, the miRNeasy kit for PBMCs, and the RNeasy kit for mouse skin. Amplification of TCRbeta CDR3 regions was done by immunoSEQ multiplex PCR using 35 Vbeta forward primers and 13 Jbeta reverse primers. For the treated patients, the SALT score, which quantifies what percentage of scalp surface area is affected, served as the measure of disease severity. Biopsies were taken from tofacitinib-treated patients at baseline and at 4 and 24 weeks of treatment, and a later scalp biopsy was taken in several of the tofacitinib-treated patients. Tofacitinib was administered for 6 to 18 months, and 6 months of follow-up off drug were then conducted to assess delayed response and recurrence. Scalp clonality was compared across normal scalp (n=4), patchy alopecia areata scalp (n=8), and alopecia totalis/universalis scalp (n=8). In humans, TCRbeta sequencing was performed on scalp tissue and on sorted CD4+ and CD8+ peripheral blood T cells from healthy controls and from patients with patchy or totalis/universalis alopecia areata.

The method was the immunoSEQ multiplex PCR assay. For TCR sequencing, RNA was extracted from every sample and reverse transcribed into cDNA to serve as template. First-strand cDNA was synthesized using SuperScript III with a 2:1 mix of oligo-dT and random hexamers. A synthetic immune receptor repertoire was used to assess amplification bias, and residual bias was removed computationally. Processing in the source paper ran as follows. Raw reads were preprocessed to remove errors, and CDR3 was defined according to IMGT conventions as the region from the conserved cysteine to phenylalanine. Clonality was computed as 1 minus the Shannon entropy, with the entropy normalized by log2 of the number of productive unique TCRs. Whether scalp clones were CD4 or CD8 was inferred by matching scalp TCRbeta sequences against CD4 and CD8 repertoires sorted from blood. What TCRdb holds here is the immuneACCESS table cut down to in-frame rearrangements. Part of the clones is not present; checked against another copy, under half of the missing clones reflect an unresolved V gene, and the others are unexplained. The V and J calls and clone size are taken from that table; D and trimming were inferred from the DNA. The sample yields about 200,000 clones; less than 45% were counted once. About 0.48% of the sample rests with the top ten.

Explained via the paper, the treatment or condition label denotes: oral pan-JAK inhibitor, 5-10 mg twice daily. Lesional scalp punch biopsies and peripheral blood were collected from alopecia areata patients. PBMCs were isolated by density centrifugation and stained for CD3, CD4 and CD8, after which CD4+ and CD8+ T cells were sorted on a FACSAria. The full study reports these points: During tofacitinib treatment, many expanded lesional clones remained in scalp and blood, and this persistence may partly explain relapse after treatment is stopped. Compared with normal scalp, lesional scalp had higher clonality and more expanded CD8+ clones, particularly in alopecia totalis/universalis, a pattern that suggests antigenic drive. Shared TCR sequences between patients were less evident than in mice, which may be partly attributable to HLA diversity in the patient population. Tofacitinib significantly decreased scalp clonality and the number of expanded CD8+ clones among the top 100 scalp clones. Unlike mouse skin, which is dominated by gammadelta T cells, normal human skin has resident alphabeta T cells that are also sequenced, and this complicates analysis of the scalp TCR repertoire. Because the treated cohort was small and included a single nonresponder, larger studies are needed to assess links between baseline CD8+ expansion and response.

Comment on this clone: Its cognate antigen has yet to be identified. Base-call qualities are not available, and no considerably larger clone is one nucleotide away.

Spanning cysteine to phenylalanine, the CDR3 consists of 12 amino acids. The only DNA kept is the CDR3, 36 bases in frame from the first base. CDR1 and CDR2 (LNHDA, SQIVND) derive from the germline V gene (reference sequence). V loses 6 bases of germline sequence and J loses 3 bases, and the interval between the two ends is 8 bases. This sequence was found in a human donor with alopecia areata. This sequence uses TRBV19 and TRBJ1-1; the D gene is not confidently resolved. The material was CD4+ T cells sorted from blood, obtained between weeks 30 and 35, from a patient treated with tofacitinib. The DNA is as follows: TGTGCCAGTAGCTGGGGATACACTGAAGCTTTCTTT. Protein translation: CASSWGYTEAFF.